The present entry profiles one TCR beta chain with its context. This entry comes from a study of blood T cell repertoires in COVID-19. As for the study in general: Whether acute or convalescent, the COVID-19 samples came from the United States, Italy and Spain. The analysed material was cDNA or gDNA that came from T cells, B-cell-depleted T cells, or PBMCs.

The CDR3 covers 15 residues. Trimming took 5 bases from V and 1 from J, leaving 14 bases between them. CDR1 is SGHTA and CDR2 is FQGNSA in the germline V gene. In the authors' workflow: Reference gene primer amplification gave nucleated cell count estimates. TCRdb's copy holds only in-frame clones and misses some; the assay was immunoSEQ multiplex PCR. From that table come the V and J calls and clone size; the DNA was used to work out D and trimming. The table lists about 320,000 clones, over 75% of them singletons, with around 7.2% in the top ten. The V call is TRBV7-2, the J call TRBJ1-2; D gene ambiguous. Sequencing input: peripheral blood. The receptor was derived from a human donor in a cohort sampled during active COVID-19. The CDR3 loop is CASSPRYLNNYGYTF. The CDR3 DNA follows: TGTGCCAGCAGCCCCAGGTACTTGAATAACTATGGCTACACCTTC.